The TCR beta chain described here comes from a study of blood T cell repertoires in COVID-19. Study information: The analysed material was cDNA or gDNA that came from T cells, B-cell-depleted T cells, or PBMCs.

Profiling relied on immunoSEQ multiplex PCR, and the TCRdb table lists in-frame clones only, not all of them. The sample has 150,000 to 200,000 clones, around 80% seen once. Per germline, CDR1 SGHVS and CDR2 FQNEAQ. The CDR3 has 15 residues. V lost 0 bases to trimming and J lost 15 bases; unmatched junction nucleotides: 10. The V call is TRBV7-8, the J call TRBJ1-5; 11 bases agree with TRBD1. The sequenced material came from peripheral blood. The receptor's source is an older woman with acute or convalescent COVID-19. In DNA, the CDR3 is TGTGCCAGCAGCTTAGCTCGGACAGGGGGCTTTGAGATGCATTTT. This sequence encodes CASSLARTGGFEMHF.